This T cell receptor beta chain was observed in a study of blood T cells in healthy people across ages. Using a J-beta primer mix together with a sample-barcoded 5' primer, a second PCR was run for roughly 7 to 12 cycles. MiXCR, run by TCRdb on the 5' RACE reads, gives a single entry per CDR3 protein. Of approximately 700,000 distinct CDR3 sequences listed, about 30% were seen once; the top ten hold 15% to 19%. The CDR3 is 14 residues long. Germline V lookup: CDR1 SGHAT, CDR2 FQNNGV. Comments on this clonotype: An end of the junction differs from the germline gene, which may be a read error.

The source material was blood. The genes are TRBV11-2 and TRBJ1-1; 7 nucleotides align to TRBD1. The receptor comes from a woman older than 75 in good health. CDR3 in DNA: TGTGCCGGCAGCTTGGACAGGAGGAACACTGAAGCTTTCTTT. This sequence encodes CAGSLDRRNTEAFF.